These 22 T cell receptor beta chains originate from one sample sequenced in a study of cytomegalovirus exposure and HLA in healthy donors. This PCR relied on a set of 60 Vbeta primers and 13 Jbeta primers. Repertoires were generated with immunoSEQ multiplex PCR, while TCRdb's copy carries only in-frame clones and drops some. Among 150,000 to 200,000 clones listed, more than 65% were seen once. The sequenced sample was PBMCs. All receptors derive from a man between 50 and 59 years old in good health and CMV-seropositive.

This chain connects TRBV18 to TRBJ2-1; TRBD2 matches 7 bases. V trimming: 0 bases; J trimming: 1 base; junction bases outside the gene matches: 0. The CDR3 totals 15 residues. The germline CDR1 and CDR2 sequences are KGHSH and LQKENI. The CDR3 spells CASSPPGGSYNEQFF. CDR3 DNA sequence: TGTGCCAGCTCACCACCCGGGGGGTCCTACAATGAGCAGTTCTTC.

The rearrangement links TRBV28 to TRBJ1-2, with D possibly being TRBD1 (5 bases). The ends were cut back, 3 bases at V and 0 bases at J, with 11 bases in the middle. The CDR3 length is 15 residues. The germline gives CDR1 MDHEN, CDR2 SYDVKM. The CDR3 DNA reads TGTGCCAGCAGTTTCCTACAGGAGACTAACTATGGCTACACCTTC. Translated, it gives CASSFLQETNYGYTF.

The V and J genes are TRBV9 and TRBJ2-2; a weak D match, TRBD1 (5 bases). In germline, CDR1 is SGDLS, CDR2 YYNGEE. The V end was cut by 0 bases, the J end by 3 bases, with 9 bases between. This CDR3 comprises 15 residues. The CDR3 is CASSVADSYTGELFF. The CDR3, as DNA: TGTGCCAGCAGCGTAGCCGACAGTTACACCGGGGAGCTGTTTTTT.

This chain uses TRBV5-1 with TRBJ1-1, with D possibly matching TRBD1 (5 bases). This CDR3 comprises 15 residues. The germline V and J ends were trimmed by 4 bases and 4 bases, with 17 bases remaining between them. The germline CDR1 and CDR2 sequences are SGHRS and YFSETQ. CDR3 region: CASSPGPGQVTEAFF. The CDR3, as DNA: TGCGCCAGCAGCCCGGGTCCAGGACAAGTCACTGAAGCTTTCTTT.

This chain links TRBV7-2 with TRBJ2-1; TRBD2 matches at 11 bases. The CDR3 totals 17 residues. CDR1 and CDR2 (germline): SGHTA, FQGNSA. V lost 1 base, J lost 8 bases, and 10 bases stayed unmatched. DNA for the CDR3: TGTGCCAGCAGCTTAGGAGGAGGGCTAGCGGGGGGCGATGAGCAGTTCTTC. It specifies CASSLGGGLAGGDEQFF.

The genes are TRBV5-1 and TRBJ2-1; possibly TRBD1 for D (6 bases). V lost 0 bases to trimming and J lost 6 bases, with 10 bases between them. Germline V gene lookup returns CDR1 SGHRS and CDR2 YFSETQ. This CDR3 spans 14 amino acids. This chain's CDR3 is CASSLAVGGNEQFF. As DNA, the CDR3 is TGCGCCAGCAGCTTGGCCGTAGGGGGCAATGAGCAGTTCTTC.

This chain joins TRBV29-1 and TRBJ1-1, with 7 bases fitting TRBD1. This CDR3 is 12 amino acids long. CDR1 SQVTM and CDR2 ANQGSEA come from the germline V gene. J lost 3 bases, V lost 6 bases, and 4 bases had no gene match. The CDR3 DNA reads TGCAGCGTGAGCAGGGGGGACACTGAAGCTTTCTTT. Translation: CSVSRGDTEAFF.

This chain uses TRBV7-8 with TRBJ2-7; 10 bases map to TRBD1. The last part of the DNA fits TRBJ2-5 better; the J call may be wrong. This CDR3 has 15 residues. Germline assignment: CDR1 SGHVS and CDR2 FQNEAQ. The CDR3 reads CASSPDRGRRETQYF. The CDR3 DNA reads TGTGCCAGCAGCCCAGACAGGGGGCGCCGGGAGACCCAGTACTTC.

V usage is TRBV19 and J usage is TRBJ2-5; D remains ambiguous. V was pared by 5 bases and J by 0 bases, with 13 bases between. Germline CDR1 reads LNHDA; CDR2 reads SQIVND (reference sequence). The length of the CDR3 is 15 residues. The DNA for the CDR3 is TGTGCCAGTAGTGTTTCAGATTTGTACCAAGAGACCCAGTACTTC. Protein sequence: CASSVSDLYQETQYF.

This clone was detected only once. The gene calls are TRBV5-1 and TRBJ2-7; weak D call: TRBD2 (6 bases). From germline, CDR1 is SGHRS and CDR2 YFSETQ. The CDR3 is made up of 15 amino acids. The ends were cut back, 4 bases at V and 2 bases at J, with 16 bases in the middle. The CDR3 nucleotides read TGCGCCAGCAGCCCGAGCCCTAGCGAAGCCTACGAGCAGTACTTC. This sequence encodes CASSPSPSEAYEQYF.

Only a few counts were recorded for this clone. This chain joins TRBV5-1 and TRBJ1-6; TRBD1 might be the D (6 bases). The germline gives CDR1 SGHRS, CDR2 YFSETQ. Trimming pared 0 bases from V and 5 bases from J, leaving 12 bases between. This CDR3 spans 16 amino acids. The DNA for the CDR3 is TGCGCCAGCAGCTTGGACGGGACACCGAATAATTCACCCCTCCACTTT. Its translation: CASSLDGTPNNSPLHF.

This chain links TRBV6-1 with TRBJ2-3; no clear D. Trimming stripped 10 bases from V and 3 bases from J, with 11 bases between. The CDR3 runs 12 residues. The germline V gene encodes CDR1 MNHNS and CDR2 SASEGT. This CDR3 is CATHPGTDTQYF. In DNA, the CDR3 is TGTGCCACGCACCCCGGGACAGATACGCAGTATTTT.

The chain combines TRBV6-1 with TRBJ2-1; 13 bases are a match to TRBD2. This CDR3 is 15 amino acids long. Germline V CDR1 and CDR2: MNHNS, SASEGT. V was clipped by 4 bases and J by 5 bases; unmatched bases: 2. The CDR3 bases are TGTGCCAGCAGTGGAGGACTAGCGGGGGACAATGAGCAGTTCTTC. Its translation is CASSGGLAGDNEQFF.

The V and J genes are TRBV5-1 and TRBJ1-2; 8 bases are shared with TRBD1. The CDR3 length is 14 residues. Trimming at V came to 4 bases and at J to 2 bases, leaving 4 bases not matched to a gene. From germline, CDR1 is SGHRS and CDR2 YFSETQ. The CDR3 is CASSRDRTNYGYTF. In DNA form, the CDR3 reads TGCGCCAGCAGCCGGGACAGGACGAACTATGGCTACACCTTC. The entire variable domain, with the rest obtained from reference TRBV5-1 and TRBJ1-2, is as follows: KAGVTQTPRYLIKTRGQQVTLSCSPISGHRSVSWYQQTPGQGLQFLFEYFSETQRNKGNFPGRFSGRQFSNSRSEMNVSTLELGDSALYLCASSRDRTNYGYTFGSGTRLTVV.

The CDR3 nucleotides read TGTGCCTGGAGTGTATCGACCGGCAGCGAGAACACTGAAGCTTTCTTT. Its protein product is CAWSVSTGSENTEAFF. The chain employs TRBV30 and TRBJ1-1; D remains unclear. In germline, CDR1 is GTSNPN, CDR2 SVGIG (reference sequence). Deletions cut 0 bases from V and 1 base from J, with 15 bases between. The CDR3 sequence is 16 residues long.

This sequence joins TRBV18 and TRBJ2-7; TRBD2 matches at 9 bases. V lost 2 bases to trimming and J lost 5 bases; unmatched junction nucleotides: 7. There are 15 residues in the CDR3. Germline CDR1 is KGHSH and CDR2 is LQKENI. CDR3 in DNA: TGTGCCAGCTCACCATTTACTAGCGGGTCTAACGAGCAGTACTTC. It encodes CASSPFTSGSNEQYF. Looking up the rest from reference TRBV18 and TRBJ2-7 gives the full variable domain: NAGVMQNPRHLVRRRGQEARLRCSPMKGHSHVYWYRQLPEEGLKFMVYLQKENIIDESGMPKERFSAEFPKEGPSILRIQQVVRGDSAAYFCASSPFTSGSNEQYFGPGTRLTVT.

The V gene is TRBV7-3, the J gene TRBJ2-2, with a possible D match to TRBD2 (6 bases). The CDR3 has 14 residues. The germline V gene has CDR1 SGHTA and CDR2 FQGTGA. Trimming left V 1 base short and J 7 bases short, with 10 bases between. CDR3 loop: CASSLSAEGGELFF. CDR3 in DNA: TGTGCCAGCAGCTTAAGTGCGGAGGGCGGGGAGCTGTTTTTT.

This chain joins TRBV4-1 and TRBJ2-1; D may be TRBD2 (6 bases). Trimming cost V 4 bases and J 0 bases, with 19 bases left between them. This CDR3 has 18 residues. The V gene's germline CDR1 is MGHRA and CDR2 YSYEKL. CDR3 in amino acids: CASSLGYDVGGSYNEQFF. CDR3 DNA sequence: TGCGCCAGCAGCCTCGGTTACGACGTGGGGGGCTCCTACAATGAGCAGTTCTTC.

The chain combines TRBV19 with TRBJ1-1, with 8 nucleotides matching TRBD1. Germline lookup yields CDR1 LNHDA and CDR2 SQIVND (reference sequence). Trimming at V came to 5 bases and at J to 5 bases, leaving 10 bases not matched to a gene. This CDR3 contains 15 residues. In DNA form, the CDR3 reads TGTGCCAGTAGTGCCCCGGACAGGGTAAAAACTGAAGCTTTCTTT. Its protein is CASSAPDRVKTEAFF.

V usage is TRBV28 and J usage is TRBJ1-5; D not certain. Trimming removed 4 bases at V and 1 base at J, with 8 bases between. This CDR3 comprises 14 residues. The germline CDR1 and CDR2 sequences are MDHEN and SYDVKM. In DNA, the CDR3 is TGTGCCAGCAGTTCGTCGGGGAGCAATCAGCCCCAGCATTTT. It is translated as CASSSSGSNQPQHF. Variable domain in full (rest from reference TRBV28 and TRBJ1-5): DVKVTQSSRYLVKRTGEKVFLECVQDMDHENMFWYRQDPGLGLRLIYFSYDVKMKEKGDIPEGYSVSREKKERFSLILESASTNQTSMYLCASSSSGSNQPQHFGDGTRLSIL.

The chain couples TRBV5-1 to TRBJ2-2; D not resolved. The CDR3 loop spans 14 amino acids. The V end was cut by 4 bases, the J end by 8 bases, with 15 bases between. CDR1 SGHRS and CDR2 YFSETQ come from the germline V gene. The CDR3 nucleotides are TGCGCCAGCAGCCCAAAGACTGTAGCTGGGGAGCTGTTTTTT. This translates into CASSPKTVAGELFF. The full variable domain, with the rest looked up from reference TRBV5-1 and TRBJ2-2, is KAGVTQTPRYLIKTRGQQVTLSCSPISGHRSVSWYQQTPGQGLQFLFEYFSETQRNKGNFPGRFSGRQFSNSRSEMNVSTLELGDSALYLCASSPKTVAGELFFGEGSRLTVL.

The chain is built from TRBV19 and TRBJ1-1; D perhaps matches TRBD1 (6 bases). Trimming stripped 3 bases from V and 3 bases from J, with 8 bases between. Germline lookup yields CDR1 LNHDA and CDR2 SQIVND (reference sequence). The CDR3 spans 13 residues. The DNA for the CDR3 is TGTGCCAGTAGTATCAACAGGGACACTGAAGCTTTCTTT. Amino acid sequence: CASSINRDTEAFF.